This T cell receptor beta chain emerged from a study of monozygotic twins with cystic fibrosis. Findings of the study overall: In 13 of 16 pairs, V gene usage was closest to the co-twin's.

The table came from immunoSEQ multiplex PCR; TCRdb's copy has only in-frame clones and leaves some out. The table records fewer than 20,000 clones, about 90% of them present only once. The CDR3 sequence is 15 residues long. V lost 1 base to trimming and J lost 2 bases; unmatched junction nucleotides: 2. Germline V gene data show CDR1 as SGHRS and CDR2 as YFSETQ. Regarding this clone: Its antigen is still unknown.

Sequenced sample: blood. The genes are TRBV5-1 and TRBJ1-4; 7 bases map to TRBD1. This sequence originates from a girl aged 2-9 years with cystic fibrosis. The CDR3: CASSLRDSTNEKLFF. In DNA, the CDR3 is TGCGCCAGCAGCTTGAGGGACAGTACTAATGAAAAACTGTTTTTT.